The 3 T cell receptor beta chains listed next were all sequenced from one sample in a study of cytomegalovirus exposure and HLA in healthy donors. Researchers ran the PCR with 60 Vbeta and 13 Jbeta primers. TCRdb's copy holds only in-frame clones and misses some; the assay was immunoSEQ multiplex PCR. The data show roughly 89,000 clones, with about 80% seen just once and 9.5% to 13% held by the top ten. The sample taken for sequencing was PBMCs. The receptors come from a man aged 30 to 45 in good health and CMV-seropositive.

This chain joins TRBV28 and TRBJ2-1; 7 nucleotides match TRBD1. The CDR3 runs 14 residues. From germline, CDR1 is MDHEN and CDR2 SYDVKM. Losses at the gene ends were 4 bases for V and 10 bases for J; bases not matched to a gene: 10. For the CDR3, the DNA is TGTGCCAGCAGTTCCCGGGACAGCCGACGGGAGCAGTTCTTC. Its translation: CASSSRDSRREQFF. Full variable domain (remainder filled in from reference TRBV28 and TRBJ2-1): DVKVTQSSRYLVKRTGEKVFLECVQDMDHENMFWYRQDPGLGLRLIYFSYDVKMKEKGDIPEGYSVSREKKERFSLILESASTNQTSMYLCASSSRDSRREQFFGPGTRLTVL.

The V gene is TRBV19, the J gene TRBJ2-1; 7 positions match TRBD1. Trimming cost V 2 bases and J 4 bases; bases outside gene matches: 8. CDR1 and CDR2 from the germline V gene are LNHDA and SQIVND (reference sequence). CDR3 length: 16 residues. CDR3 amino acids: CASSILQGRGYNEQFF. The DNA for the CDR3 is TGTGCCAGTAGTATATTGCAGGGCAGGGGGTACAATGAGCAGTTCTTC.

The chain has TRBV5-6 and TRBJ2-5; maybe TRBD1 (5 bases). The germline V gene encodes CDR1 SGHDT and CDR2 YYEEEE. The V gene lost 1 base and the J gene lost 11 bases, with 15 bases spanning the gap. CDR3 length equals 13 residues. The CDR3 reads CASSLIGVPEQYF. CDR3 nucleotide sequence: TGTGCCAGCAGCTTGATAGGGGTCCCGGAGCAGTACTTC.